This T cell receptor beta chain was sequenced for a study of T cell responses to AZD1222 COVID-19 vaccine. General observations from the study: Clonal diversity may have been underestimated in mostly white British donors. At baseline, seropositivity was found in only five or six AZD1222 recipients. Dominant CD4 TCR responses targeted spike regions 160-218 and 743-854.

Clones were sequenced by immunoSEQ multiplex PCR, and TCRdb holds only the in-frame ones, with some missing. This table has around 67,000 clones, 84% appearing once. Of note for this clone: Its cognate antigen is unknown.

The germline gives CDR1 PRHDT, CDR2 FYEKMQ (reference sequence). This CDR3 contains 17 residues. V dropped 2 bases and J dropped 0; count of bases not matched to a gene: 10. The chain combines TRBV13 with TRBJ2-7; 7 bases map to TRBD1. Material: peripheral blood, obtained on day 0 of AZD1222 vaccination. The receptor was isolated from an adult in good health. The CDR3 bases are TGTGCCAGCAGCTTAAAGGGCGTTTGGGACAGCTCCTACGAGCAGTACTTC. Translation: CASSLKGVWDSSYEQYF.